Reported below is one TCR beta chain. The antigen remains undetermined. The CDR3 contains 13 residues. V was pared by 7 bases and J by 2 bases, with 10 bases between. CDR1 LNHDA and CDR2 SQIVND come from the germline V gene (reference sequence). RNA in amounts of about 0.45 to 1 ug was reverse transcribed with random hexamers. A multiplex approach, immunoSEQ multiplex PCR, amplified TCR beta CDR3 across 54 Vbeta and 13 Jbeta. TCRdb re-analysed the immunoSEQ multiplex PCR reads in MiXCR, keeping a single row per CDR3 protein. The sample includes 100,000 or so distinct CDR3 sequences, about 93% of them seen just once. The sample originates from a study of CD8 T cells in Susac syndrome. Study outcomes and limitations: TCR sequencing and HLA analysis covered a relatively small number of individuals.

This TCR was recovered from a human donor with Susac syndrome. J is TRBJ2-3 and V is TRBV19; D not certain. The sequencing input was CD4+ T cells from PBMCs. CDR3 nucleotides: TGTGCCAGTAAGTGGGCGCCCACAGATACGCAGTATTTT. Its protein is CASKWAPTDTQYF.